The subject of this entry is one T cell receptor (beta chain). The target of this receptor is not known. No per-base quality is available; no much larger clone lies one base away. The cohort was made up of several hundred healthy bone marrow donors. Cohort members were all nominally healthy when sampled, although unrecorded immune exposures were likely present. The donor was CMV seropositive and belonged to the group of 250 to 350 seropositive cohort members. A peripheral blood sample was collected from each donor, and TCR beta sequencing was performed on peripheral blood mononuclear cells. Genomic DNA was extracted from the blood cell samples with the Qiagen DNeasy Blood Extraction Kit. The protocol used for the library was the immunoSEQ multiplex PCR assay. For the multiplex PCR, a mixture combining 60 forward primers for TCR Vbeta segments and 13 reverse primers for TCR Jbeta segments was used. The CDR3 region of rearranged TCR beta genes was amplified from genomic DNA by a multiplex PCR assay. Amplified TCR beta libraries were sequenced as 87-base-pair reads on the Illumina HiSeq System. The study's processing was this. A later analysis tallied 75 million to 85 million unique TCR beta chains across the 600 to 700 repertoires, and about 10 million of those chains were shared by two or more donors. To remove PCR and sequencing errors, raw reads were error-corrected and collapsed into unique sequences using a nearest-neighbor algorithm that merged closely related sequences. CDR3 sequences were aligned to IMGT reference sequences to assign V, D and J gene segments. For a sequence to be retained, a match of at least six nucleotides to both a V gene segment and a J gene segment was required. A rearrangement counted as productive if the CDR3 had no stop codons and remained in frame with V and J, and every other rearrangement counted as non-productive. Following IMGT convention, CDR3 was defined as the stretch from the second conserved V-encoded cysteine to the conserved J-encoded phenylalanine. Sequences without an unambiguous match to a single V gene segment were excluded from the earlier analysis of a few hundred of the donors. In an earlier analysis of a few hundred of the donors, V segments were called functional above 56.7% productive rearrangements and were called segregating when the between-donor standard deviation exceeded 5%. A statistical classification framework was built to diagnose cytomegalovirus status from the catalog of TCR beta chain sequences. A later analysis assigned V and J genes by comparing TCR nucleotide sequences with IMGT/GENE-DB human TR gene sequences. The TCRdist pipeline was used in a later analysis to assign CDR3 sequences and most-parsimonious VDJ recombination scenarios. In a later analysis, each TCR beta chain was defined by its CDR3 amino acid sequence together with its V-gene family, and reads without a unique V-gene family were excluded. In a later analysis, 500 to 650 highly shared, low-generation-probability nucleotide sequences were removed to address suspected cross-contamination and a sequencing artifact. In a later analysis, a clonal expansion index for each public chain was calculated from normalized within-repertoire ranks of inferred template counts. In a later analysis, generation probabilities were computed with a VDJ recombination model fitted to out-of-frame rearrangements, and the resulting probabilities were checked against IGoR. In a later analysis, TCR-TCR, TCR-HLA and TCR-CMV co-occurrence was scored with hypergeometric tests, and a repertoire-size bias correction was applied to TCR pairs. False discovery rates were estimated in a later analysis by permuting HLA or CMV assignments 20 times. In a later analysis, co-occurring TCRs were grouped with DBSCAN, and TCRdist sequence similarity was added when clustering was performed within HLA-allele-positive subsets. For co-occurrence clustering, repertoires with fewer than 30,000 or more than 120,000 public chains were excluded, along with roughly 5 repertoires with anomalous nucleotide sharing. TCRdb mirrors the immuneACCESS table, restricted to in-frame sequences. Some clones are absent from its copies; in checked studies, under half trace to an unresolved V gene, and the reason for the others is unknown. The DNA was the basis for D and trimming; V, J and clone size are from that table. This sample gives some 110,000 clones in total; around four fifths of them show up just once. 7.5% to 10% of the sample is held by the ten biggest clonotypes.

Counted from cysteine to phenylalanine, this CDR3 has 15 amino acids. The only DNA kept is the CDR3, 45 bases in frame from the first base. CDR1 is given as SGHAT and CDR2 as FQNNGV, both from the germline V gene. V gives up 3 bases and J gives up 2 bases, and the segment between their germline ends measures 13 bases. This specimen belongs to a study of cytomegalovirus exposure and HLA in healthy donors (dated by TCRdb to the late 2010s). In terms of the full investigation: An earlier analysis of several hundred of the donors reported approximately 260 Gb of sequence data and 117 million unique TCR beta sequences obtained from around 180 million T cells. Approximately 330 gigabases of sequencing data and 75 million to 85 million unique TCR sequences made up an early release that covered around 640 HLA-typed donors. Of the 300 to 500 genotyped donors, 70% to 90% were placed in the genetic ancestry cluster associated with self-reported Caucasian donors. The aim of the study was to test whether cataloging public T cell receptors could identify signatures of past pathogen exposure. Using immunosequencing, the study profiled T cell repertoires from fewer than 700 subjects and related those repertoires to cytomegalovirus serostatus. In addition to the first cohort of approximately 650 subjects, a separate validation cohort of approximately 130 different subjects was used. The study combined high-throughput TCR immunosequencing, statistical association of individual TCRs with disease status, and machine learning to predict cytomegalovirus infection status. In a later analysis, previously published TCR beta repertoires from fewer than 750 donors were re-analyzed and high-resolution HLA genotyping was added so that TCR occurrence patterns could be studied. The later analysis used no new phenotypic data to find candidate immune exposures, relying instead on TCR beta sequences and their occurrence across donors. In an earlier analysis of 587 of the donors, high-throughput TCR beta sequencing was used to judge whether each TCR beta V gene segment behaved as functional or pseudogenic. Alongside the repertoire data, information on donor age, sex, ethnicity and CMV serostatus was compiled. A later genetic analysis used genome-wide SNP genotypes for about three fifths of the 666 donors, treating that subset as a discovery cohort. All discovery cohort repertoires had been generated on a single sequencing platform. Both class I and class II loci were covered by HLA typing, at four-digit resolution. The number of typed donors differed by locus: about 629-630 for A, B, C, DRB1 and DQB1; approximately 540 for DQA1; approximately 600 for DPA1; and some 430 for DPB1. Four to six DR-DQ haplotypes were handled as single units for association and clustering, since linkage in the cohort was strong. Among about 410 genotyped donors of the cohort, an average of around 220,000 unique TCR beta nucleotide sequences was sequenced per donor, of which 15% to 20% were non-productive. General conclusions and limits of the study: Linkage disequilibrium might explain the correlated functional status among segregating V segments, but an unknown experimental factor could not be ruled out. Immune exposure information for the cohort was limited to CMV serostatus. A later analysis found that most CMV-associated TCR beta chains appeared HLA-restricted, with HLA associations seemingly driven largely by CMV exposure. Roughly uniform sequencing depth across donors was assumed in presence/absence analyses, although this assumption may not hold. Three of the identified cytomegalovirus-associated TCR beta chains were confirmed in vitro to be specific for cytomegalovirus antigens. A later genetic analysis reported fewer N-insertions in productive TCRs among donors in an Asian-associated ancestry cluster than the 666-donor mean. When HLA alleles, especially DR and DQ, strongly co-occurred, attributing TCR associations to individual alleles was difficult. The authors suggested that the approach could potentially be extended to other disease states and immunological phenotypes. In a later analysis, some 17,000 TCR beta sequences were associated with specific HLA alleles at a false discovery rate of 0.05. This cohort had only TCR beta chains sequenced, and the lack of alpha or paired-chain data limited which features could be detected. V-gene and J-gene trimming of TCR beta chains was associated with a missense DCLRE1C variant in a later genetic analysis, and the association was replicated in an independent cohort. The sequencing pipeline was judged likely to have produced a cluster of highly shared sequence variants as a technical artifact. While some public TCRs were present in many individuals, most TCR sequences turned up only very rarely across donors. In an earlier analysis of 587 of the donors, most TCR beta V segments were observed in productive rearrangements about 90% or about 30% of the time, broadly matching IMGT annotations. A later analysis reported that several top co-occurrence clusters appeared linked to parvovirus B19, influenza, CMV and Epstein-Barr virus. In the study, 150 to 200 TCR beta chains were listed as associated with cytomegalovirus. Because some donors lacked HLA typing at each locus, the association tests relied only on the typed subset. A further reported finding was that TCR beta sequences accurately predicted the HLA-A and HLA-B alleles for most subjects in the first cohort. In a later analysis, TCR association rates were found to vary across HLA loci, with the most associated TCRs seen for DRB1 alleles and the fewest for HLA-C alleles. Compared with equally common non-associated chains, HLA-associated TCR beta chains in a later analysis were more clonally expanded and had lower generation probabilities. The classifier was reported to diagnose cytomegalovirus status with high specificity and sensitivity in both the original and validation cohorts. Some IMGT-functional V segments, including TRBV6-2 and TRBV6-3, could not be told apart with the 87-base-pair reads, so those segments were excluded. Because counts were too low, about 15 rarely observed V segments, including chromosome 9 orphons, were left out of the earlier analysis of about 500 of the donors.

The chain uses TRBV11-2 and TRBJ2-5; no confident D gene assignment can be made. This TCR came from a woman between 40 and 50 years old in good health and CMV-seropositive. Sequencing input: PBMCs. The CDR3 protein: CASSFDWQIQETQYF. The nucleotide sequence reads TGTGCCAGCAGCTTTGATTGGCAGATTCAAGAGACCCAGTACTTC. The CDR3, completed at both ends by the reference TRBV11-2 and TRBJ2-5 genes, gives the full variable domain EAGVAQSPRYKIIEKRQSVAFWCNPISGHATLYWYQQILGQGPKLLIQFQNNGVVDDSQLPKDRFSAERLKGVDSTLKIQPAKLEDSAVYLCASSFDWQIQETQYFGPGTRLLVL.